This T cell receptor beta chain is from a study of blood T cell repertoires in COVID-19. The overall study: Sites across the United States, Italy and Spain contributed samples from acute and convalescent COVID-19. T cells, B-cell-depleted T cells, or PBMCs provided the cDNA or gDNA that served as material.

Clinical history reported by participants formed the basis on which cohorts were assigned. Per the germline V gene, CDR1 is SGDLS and CDR2 is YYNGEE. V was clipped by 0 bases and J by 8 bases, with 23 bases between them. The CDR3 runs 18 residues. How the authors handled the data: Reference gene primer amplification gave estimated nucleated cell counts. Profiled with immunoSEQ multiplex PCR; TCRdb holds only in-frame clones, not every one. V, J and clone size reflect that table, while D and trimming were determined from the DNA. The data show about 160,000 clones, around 89% seen once. Sequencing input: PBMCs or T cells enriched from blood (not recorded which). The TCR comes from a woman in her forties or fifties who had recovered from COVID-19. This chain joins TRBV9 and TRBJ1-4, with D possibly TRBD1 on 6 matching bases. The CDR3 protein is CASSVGPGHTGEGEKLFF. The CDR3 DNA reads TGTGCCAGCAGCGTAGGACCGGGACATACCGGGGAGGGGGAAAAACTGTTTTTT.